These 23 T cell receptor beta chains came from one sample sequenced in a study of blood T cell repertoires in COVID-19. Clones were read by immunoSEQ multiplex PCR, and TCRdb kept only the in-frame ones, dropping some. The sample lists over 200,000 clones, 75% to 90% occurring once. Sequencing input: peripheral blood. These receptor sequences come from a human donor in a cohort sampled during active COVID-19.

The chain couples TRBV4-2 to TRBJ1-1; D perhaps matches TRBD1 (6 bases). Trimming left V 1 base short and J 4 bases short, with 10 bases between. Germline-derived CDR1 and CDR2 are LGHNA and YNFKEQ. The CDR3 has 14 amino acids. CDR3 region: CASSQVGAVTEAFF. In DNA form, the CDR3 reads TGTGCCAGCAGCCAAGTGGGGGCAGTCACTGAAGCTTTCTTT.

J is TRBJ2-7 and V is TRBV5-1; 7 bases are shared with TRBD1. The germline CDR1 and CDR2 sequences are SGHRS and YFSETQ. Unmatched junction bases numbered 3, after V lost 4 bases and J lost 2 bases. The CDR3 is made up of 13 amino acids. CDR3 in amino acids: CASSPGTAYEQYF. In DNA form, the CDR3 reads TGCGCCAGCAGCCCCGGGACAGCCTACGAGCAGTACTTC.

This clone was detected once. This chain links TRBV5-1 with TRBJ2-1; the match to TRBD2 covers 13 bases. V shed 5 bases, J shed 9 bases, and the junction held 8 bases outside the gene matches. Germline V gene lookup returns CDR1 SGHRS and CDR2 YFSETQ. This CDR3 spans 15 amino acids. The CDR3 DNA reads as TGCGCCAGCAGACCCCGGACTAGCGGGAGCACTGAGCAGTTCTTC. This gives the protein CASRPRTSGSTEQFF.

The chain recombines TRBV5-4 with TRBJ1-2; no definite D call. CDR3 length equals 12 residues. Trimming cost V 0 bases and J 9 bases, with 9 bases left between them. Germline-derived CDR1 and CDR2 are SGHNT and YYREEE (reference sequence). CDR3: CASSLEPGSYTF. CDR3 bases: TGTGCCAGCAGCTTGGAGCCGGGGAGCTACACCTTC.

The gene calls are TRBV6-2 or TRBV6-3 and TRBJ1-6, with 10 nucleotides matching TRBD1. The CDR3 has 14 residues. Unmatched junction bases numbered 5, after V lost 6 bases and J lost 9 bases. Germline CDR1 reads MNHEY; CDR2 reads SVGEGT. CDR3 nucleotide sequence: TGTGCCAGCAGCCGGGACAGGGGAGGTTCACCCCTCCACTTT. Translated: CASSRDRGGSPLHF.

A few counts support this clone. CDR3 in DNA: TGCAGCGTGATGGACGGGAGCTCCTACGAGCAGTACTTC. Translating gives CSVMDGSSYEQYF. The chain is built from TRBV29-1 and TRBJ2-7; weak D call: TRBD2 (6 bases). Germline V lookup: CDR1 SQVTM, CDR2 ANQGSEA. CDR3 length: 13 amino acids. Trimming removed 6 bases from V and 0 bases from J, with 12 bases in between.

V usage is TRBV6-7 and J usage is TRBJ1-1; possible D gene TRBD1, 6 bases. TRBV6-7 is an ORF, with its function uncertain. The CDR3 spans 13 residues. Trimming shortened V by 7 bases and J by 4 bases, and 13 bases separated the two germline ends. The CDR3 nucleotides read TGTGCCAGCAACAGGGTTAGGTCCACTGAAGCTTTCTTT. Residues: CASNRVRSTEAFF.

The V and J genes are TRBV4-3 and TRBJ2-7; 8 bases agree with TRBD2. Trimming removed 0 bases from V and 8 bases from J; junction bases left unmatched: 3. This CDR3 spans 13 amino acids. Germline CDR1 and CDR2: LGHNA and YSLEER. Written as DNA, the CDR3 is TGCGCCAGCAGCCAAGATGGCGGGAGGCAGCAGTACTTC. It codes for CASSQDGGRQQYF.

This clone has only a few counts. In DNA form, the CDR3 reads TGCGCCAGCAGCCTGAAGCGGGAACCACTCTACAATGAGCAGTTCTTC. Translated: CASSLKREPLYNEQFF. This chain uses TRBV5-1 with TRBJ2-1, with 7 bases that match TRBD2. V was clipped by 4 bases and J by 3 bases; unmatched bases: 10. The germline V gene has CDR1 SGHRS and CDR2 YFSETQ. This CDR3 spans 16 amino acids.

The chain's CDR3 is CATTGTRSTDTQYF. The CDR3 DNA follows: TGTGCCACGACCGGGACTAGAAGCACAGATACGCAGTATTTT. The chain recombines TRBV7-9 with TRBJ2-3, with TRBD2 matching 8 bases. J was trimmed by 0 bases and V by 10 bases; bases with no gene match: 6. This CDR3 comprises 14 residues. Germline V CDR1 and CDR2: SEHNR, FQNEAQ (reference sequence).

J is TRBJ2-1 and V is TRBV7-2, with D possibly being TRBD2 (6 bases). CDR1 SGHTA and CDR2 FQGNSA come from the germline V gene. The V end lost 1 base, the J end lost 10 bases, and 8 bases lay between the germline ends. CDR3 length: 12 residues. CDR3 protein: CASSLELAEQFF. The CDR3 DNA sequence: TGTGCCAGCAGCTTAGAGCTAGCGGAGCAGTTCTTC.

The J gene is TRBJ2-2, the V gene TRBV11-3; D may be TRBD1 (6 bases). With 5 bases removed from V and 4 bases from J, the gap between germline ends came to 11 bases. Germline V CDR1 and CDR2: SGHNT, YENEEA. The CDR3 covers 14 residues. The CDR3 spells CASSLGQPTGELFF. The CDR3 DNA follows: TGTGCCAGCAGCCTGGGACAACCCACCGGGGAGCTGTTTTTT.

This chain connects TRBV24-1 to TRBJ2-1, with TRBD2 matching 8 bases. Per the germline V gene, CDR1 is KGHDR and CDR2 is SFDVKD. Trimming took 5 bases from V and 5 from J; bases not matched to a gene: 7. The CDR3 has 15 residues. The CDR3 is CATSGSAGVNNEQFF. The CDR3, as DNA: TGTGCCACCAGTGGATCAGCGGGAGTGAACAATGAGCAGTTCTTC.

This clone was seen repeatedly, ten times or more. The CDR3 reads CASSFPQQGSSYNEQFF. The CDR3 coding sequence is TGTGCCAGCAGTTTCCCTCAACAGGGGAGCTCCTACAATGAGCAGTTCTTC. J is TRBJ2-1 and V is TRBV27; 7 nucleotides match TRBD1. The germline CDR1 and CDR2 sequences are MNHEY and SMNVEV (reference sequence). With V trimmed by 3 bases and J by 0 bases, 8 bases remained unmatched. The CDR3 runs 17 residues.

The V and J genes are TRBV6-4 and TRBJ2-1, with a tentative D call TRBD2 (6 bases). Germline CDR1 and CDR2: MRHNA and SNTAGT. The CDR3 totals 16 residues. With 5 bases removed from V and 6 bases from J, the gap between germline ends came to 20 bases. CDR3 DNA sequence: TGTGCCAGCAGTCCTTCCGTAGCGGTCGCCGGCAATGAGCAGTTCTTC. It codes for CASSPSVAVAGNEQFF.

This clone is a singleton in its sample. CDR3 in DNA: TGTGCCAGCAGCGGCCGGGGGACGTTAAACACCGGGGAGCTGTTTTTT. Translated: CASSGRGTLNTGELFF. The chain uses TRBV7-3 and TRBJ2-2; D might be TRBD2 (6 bases). Trimming took off 5 bases at V and 2 bases at J, with 15 bases between the two ends. The germline V gene has CDR1 SGHTA and CDR2 FQGTGA. The CDR3 is made up of 16 amino acids.

CDR3 in amino acids: CASSPGLATNNEQFF. The CDR3, as DNA: TGTGCCAGCTCACCGGGACTAGCGACCAACAATGAGCAGTTCTTC. The rearrangement uses TRBV18 and TRBJ2-1; 10 bases line up with TRBD2. Per the germline V gene, CDR1 is KGHSH and CDR2 is LQKENI. This CDR3 is built from 15 residues. V trimming: 3 bases; J trimming: 5 bases; junction bases outside the gene matches: 4.

The CDR3 loop is CASSQDARRYNSPLHF. DNA for the CDR3: TGCGCCAGCAGCCAAGATGCGAGAAGATATAATTCACCCCTCCACTTT. The chain recombines TRBV4-3 with TRBJ1-6; no reliable D call. The CDR3 spans 16 residues. Germline lookup yields CDR1 LGHNA and CDR2 YSLEER. V was clipped by 0 bases and J by 4 bases, with 10 bases between them.

The chain uses TRBV7-2 and TRBJ1-4; TRBD1 aligns across 9 bases. After removal of 5 bases from V and 6 bases from J, the junction contained 7 bases not matched to a gene. The germline V gene encodes CDR1 SGHTA and CDR2 FQGNSA. CDR3 length: 15 amino acids. Here the CDR3 DNA reads TGTGCCAGCAGCATGGGACAGGGTGTACATGAAAAACTGTTTTTT. The encoded protein is CASSMGQGVHEKLFF.

The chain is built from TRBV27 and TRBJ1-2; the D gene is possibly TRBD1 (6 bases). Germline CDR1 and CDR2: MNHEY and SMNVEV (reference sequence). The CDR3 has 14 residues. Trimming removed 3 bases at V and 6 bases at J, with 14 bases between. The CDR3 loop is CASSFHGAGDGYTF. CDR3 DNA: TGTGCCAGCAGTTTTCATGGCGCAGGGGATGGCTACACCTTC.

This clone was counted a few times. The chain joins TRBV2 to TRBJ1-5, with D perhaps matching TRBD1 (6 bases). The germline gives CDR1 SNHLY, CDR2 FYNNEI. The V end was cut by 6 bases, the J end by 3 bases, with 12 bases between. This CDR3 is built from 14 residues. The CDR3 sequence: CASRTGTPNQPQHF. CDR3 DNA sequence: TGTGCCAGCAGGACCGGGACACCCAATCAGCCCCAGCATTTT.

The chain links TRBV19 to TRBJ1-1; D is perhaps TRBD1 (5 bases). Germline V gene lookup returns CDR1 LNHDA and CDR2 SQIVND (reference sequence). The CDR3 has 14 amino acids. V was cut by 6 bases and J by 4 bases, with 15 bases left in between. The CDR3 DNA follows: TGTGCCAGTAGCTCAGGGTCGGGTTTCACTGAAGCTTTCTTT. This sequence encodes CASSSGSGFTEAFF.

The J gene is TRBJ1-1, the V gene TRBV6-2 or TRBV6-3, with 10 bases fitting TRBD1. V was clipped by 4 bases and J by 5 bases; unmatched bases: 7. Looked up from germline, CDR1 is MNHEY and CDR2 is SVGEGT. This CDR3 is built from 15 residues. The CDR3 here is CASSFRQGASTEAFF. As DNA, the CDR3 is TGTGCCAGCAGTTTTAGACAGGGGGCCAGTACTGAAGCTTTCTTT.